This T cell receptor beta chain is drawn from a study of T cell changes during pregnancy in multiple sclerosis. TCRdb's copy holds only in-frame clones and misses some; the assay was immunoSEQ multiplex PCR. Seen here are over 50,000 clones, approximately 92% observed once, and the top ten hold under 0.3%. Trimming removed 1 base from V and 7 bases from J, with 11 bases in between. Germline CDR1 is LGHNT and CDR2 is FRNRAP. The length of the CDR3 is 14 residues. The source of this sequence is a female donor with multiple sclerosis, enrolled in a pregnancy study. The gene calls are TRBV12-5 and TRBJ2-1, with TRBD1 as a possible D gene (5 bases). The sequences come from CD4+ T cells from peripheral blood mononuclear cells, collected in the third trimester of pregnancy. CDR3 nucleotide sequence: TGTGCTAGTGGTTTGGATACAGGCTGGAATGAGCAGTTCTTC. It specifies CASGLDTGWNEQFF.